A selection of T cell receptor beta chains follows, all from one sample in a study of T cell responses to AZD1222 COVID-19 vaccine. Only in-frame clones appear in the TCRdb table, and some are missing; sequencing was by immunoSEQ multiplex PCR. The sample yields about 76,000 clones, roughly 88% seen once. Material: peripheral blood, obtained on day 0 of AZD1222 vaccination. These receptors were taken from an adult in good health. CDR3s include the opening cysteine and the closing phenylalanine or tryptophan. A D gene is named only where the DNA matches it firmly. Only some rows state a clone size, as once, few, many or a class for expanded clones.

v_gene	j_gene	d_gene	len	abundance	CDR3nt	CDR3aa
TRBV19	TRBJ2-2	-	12	-	TGTGCCAGTAGTACGGGACCCGGGGAGCTGTTTTTT	CASSTGPGELFF
TRBV28	TRBJ2-7	TRBD1	15	-	TGTGCCAGCGGAGAGGCGGGGACAGGGGCCTACGAGCAGTACTTC	CASGEAGTGAYEQYF
TRBV29-1	TRBJ1-2	TRBD1	13	-	TGCAGCGTTGATCTCGGACAGGGTGATGGCTACACCTTC	CSVDLGQGDGYTF
TRBV6-1	TRBJ2-1	-	15	-	TGTGCCAGCAGTGAACTGTACTTATCAAACAATGAGCAGTTCTTC	CASSELYLSNNEQFF
TRBV6-2/TRBV6-3	TRBJ2-7	-	13	-	TGTGCCAGCAGCCAACAACATAGCTACGAGCAGTACTTC	CASSQQHSYEQYF
TRBV7-2	TRBJ2-3	-	14	-	-	CASSAGGAQIRSIF
TRBV7-2	TRBJ1-6	-	14	-	TGTGCCAGCAGCGCACAGAGGGAAGCGTCACCCCTCCACTTT	CASSAQREASPLHF
TRBV2	TRBJ1-2	-	14	-	TGTGCCAGCAGTGAAGTGAAGGGGGTAGGAGGCTACACCTTC	CASSEVKGVGGYTF
TRBV19	TRBJ2-3	-	13	-	TGTGCCACCCGCACGAGGTCCGGGGATACGCAGTATTTT	CATRTRSGDTQYF
TRBV27	TRBJ2-2	-	12	-	TGTGCCAGCAGCCATCAAACCGGGGAGCTGTTTTTT	CASSHQTGELFF
TRBV5-1	TRBJ1-4	-	14	-	TGCGCCAGCAGCACAGGCGCAACTAATGAAAAACTGTTTTTT	CASSTGATNEKLFF
TRBV19	TRBJ1-1	-	20	-	TGTGCCAGTAGCCAAAGATCCACAACCTCCAGGGGCCGCGGGGGCACTGAAGCTTTCTTT	CASSQRSTTSRGRGGTEAFF
TRBV9	TRBJ2-2	-	13	once	TGTGCCAGCAGCGTAGGTGGTCCCGGGGAGCTGTTTTTT	CASSVGGPGELFF
TRBV5-5	TRBJ2-6	-	16	-	TGTGCCAGCAGCTTGGCAGACCACTCTGGGGCCAACGTCCTGACTTTC	CASSLADHSGANVLTF
TRBV11-3	TRBJ2-5	-	13	once	TGTGCCAGCAGCTTAAGTTTCCGGGAGACCCAGTACTTC	CASSLSFRETQYF
TRBV15	TRBJ1-5	TRBD1	15	-	TGTGCCACCACCGACAGGGAGCGGACACATCAGCCCCAGCATTTT	CATTDRERTHQPQHF
TRBV18	TRBJ2-7	-	14	-	TGTGCCAGCTCACCAAGTGAACAGGCCTACGAGCAGTACTTC	CASSPSEQAYEQYF
TRBV12-5	TRBJ2-3	-	20	-	TGTGCTAGTGGTTTGGTAAATCGTCCGTTTTGGCGGGCAGACACAGATACGCAGTATTTT	CASGLVNRPFWRADTDTQYF
TRBV14	TRBJ2-1	TRBD2	16	-	TGTGCCAGCAGCCAAACGCCTAGCGGGGCGGACAATGAGCAGTTCTTC	CASSQTPSGADNEQFF
TRBV28	TRBJ2-5	TRBD2	16	-	TGTGCCAGCAGTTTAATATCGGCGGGAGGCTCAGAGACCCAGTACTTC	CASSLISAGGSETQYF
TRBV28	TRBJ1-2	-	13	-	TGTGCCAGCACCGTAGCCAGGTTCTATGGCTACACCTTC	CASTVARFYGYTF
TRBV6-6	TRBJ1-5	-	14	-	TGTGCCAGCAGTTACGGACAGCTCAATCAGCCCCAGCATTTT	CASSYGQLNQPQHF
TRBV7-6	TRBJ2-7	TRBD1	17	-	TGTGCCAGCAGCTTGGGACAGGGGGCTACTTACTCCTACGAGCAGTACTTC	CASSLGQGATYSYEQYF
TRBV18	TRBJ1-1	TRBD1	16	-	TGTGCCAGCTCACCAGGACAGGGCGGGTCCTTATCTGAAGCTTTCTTT	CASSPGQGGSLSEAFF
TRBV5-4	TRBJ1-1	-	11	-	TGTGCCTTCGGGGAGGGCACTGAAGCTTTCTTT	CAFGEGTEAFF
TRBV6-5	TRBJ1-1	-	13	once	TGTGCCAGCAGTTCCCACCTTACCATTGAAGCTTTCTTT	CASSSHLTIEAFF
TRBV5-6	TRBJ1-4	TRBD1	13	-	TGTGCCAGCGGATACAGGGGAAGCGAAAAACTGTTTTTT	CASGYRGSEKLFF
TRBV19	TRBJ2-7	TRBD1	16	-	TGTGCCAGTAGTTCCCGGATCCGGGACAGGGCCCACGAGCAGTACTTC	CASSSRIRDRAHEQYF
TRBV5-8	TRBJ2-1	TRBD2	16	once	TGTGCCAGCAGCTCCCCCGAGGCGGGGGGATACAATGAGCAGTTCTTC	CASSSPEAGGYNEQFF
TRBV18	TRBJ2-7	TRBD2	18	-	TGTGCCAGCTCACAGTCGAGAGGGGAGAGCGGGAGGGGCTACGAGCAGTACTTC	CASSQSRGESGRGYEQYF
TRBV25-1	TRBJ2-7	TRBD1	15	-	TGTGCCAGCAGTGAATTAGGGACAGGTAACGACGAGCAGTACTTC	CASSELGTGNDEQYF
TRBV6-1	TRBJ1-2	-	14	once	TGTGCCAGCAGTGAGTTCGTGGGGAAGAGAGGCTACACCTTC	CASSEFVGKRGYTF
TRBV10-3	TRBJ1-5	-	13	few	TGTGCGAGTCGGGCAGGCAGCAATCAGCCCCAGCATTTT	CASRAGSNQPQHF
TRBV5-4	TRBJ2-7	-	13	-	TGTGCCAGCAGCCCAGGGAGCTCCTACGAGCAGTACTTC	CASSPGSSYEQYF
TRBV30	TRBJ1-2	TRBD1	14	-	TGTGCCTTAGGTCGTACCAGGGGGAATTATGGCTACACCTTC	CALGRTRGNYGYTF
TRBV28	TRBJ2-3	TRBD2	16	-	TGTGCCAGTTGGGAGGCTAGCGGGGGGGCAACAGATACGCAGTATTTT	CASWEASGGATDTQYF
TRBV6-1	TRBJ1-1	-	15	once	TGTGCCAGCAGTGAATTCCTACAGTGGAACACTGAAGCTTTCTTT	CASSEFLQWNTEAFF
TRBV7-8	TRBJ1-2	TRBD1	14	-	TGTGCCAGCAGCCCGGGACAGAGAAACTATGGCTACACCTTC	CASSPGQRNYGYTF
TRBV5-1	TRBJ1-3	-	16	-	TGCGCCAGCAGCTTGGACGGACCAAAGAATGGAAACACCATATATTTT	CASSLDGPKNGNTIYF
TRBV5-1	TRBJ2-2	TRBD1	15	-	TGCGCCAGCAGGCCGACAGGGGGCAGCACCGGGGAGCTGTTTTTT	CASRPTGGSTGELFF
TRBV30	TRBJ2-3	-	14	-	TGTGCCTGCCCGCTTGGGTCGACCACAGATACGCAGTATTTT	CACPLGSTTDTQYF
TRBV4-1	TRBJ2-5	TRBD2	16	-	TGCGCCAGCAGCCAAGGGACTAGTCCCCTTCAAGAGACCCAGTACTTC	CASSQGTSPLQETQYF
TRBV19	TRBJ2-1	TRBD1	16	-	TGTGCCAGTAGTTCTCAGGGGGCTGGCTCCTACAATGAGCAGTTCTTC	CASSSQGAGSYNEQFF
TRBV28	TRBJ1-3	-	14	-	TGTGCCAGCAGTTCTACCCAGACGAGCAACACCATATATTTT	CASSSTQTSNTIYF
TRBV5-6	TRBJ1-5	-	15	once	TGTGCCAGCAGGAGCAGAACAGGGTTCGATCAGCCCCAGCATTTT	CASRSRTGFDQPQHF
TRBV6-6	TRBJ1-5	TRBD1	13	-	TGTGCCAGCACTACGGACAGGGTCCAGCCCCAGCATTTT	CASTTDRVQPQHF
TRBV27	TRBJ1-2	-	13	-	TGTGCCAGCAGTTTATCCACAGGGCACGGCTACACCTTC	CASSLSTGHGYTF
TRBV6-5	TRBJ1-6	TRBD1	14	once	TGTGCCAGCCTAAGGGGGCAAGATAATTCACCCCTCCACTTT	CASLRGQDNSPLHF
TRBV5-1	TRBJ1-1	TRBD1	15	-	TGCGCCACCCGTGACCTACAGGGGCCGAACACTGAAGCTTTCTTT	CATRDLQGPNTEAFF
TRBV12-5	TRBJ1-4	-	13	once	TGTGCTAGTGGTTTGCCCCCGGGTGAAAAACTGTTTTTT	CASGLPPGEKLFF
TRBV9	TRBJ2-7	TRBD2	14	-	TGTGCCAGCAGCGTAGGAAGGCGGGAGAATGAGCAGTACTTC	CASSVGRRENEQYF
TRBV6-5	TRBJ2-6	-	15	-	TGTGCCAGCCTCGAGACAGCTTCTGGGGCCAACGTCCTGACTTTC	CASLETASGANVLTF
TRBV28	TRBJ2-7	TRBD1	15	-	TGTGCCAGCAGTACCACCGGGACAGGGGTTATCGAGCAGTACTTC	CASSTTGTGVIEQYF
TRBV6-5	TRBJ2-2	-	12	once	TGTGCCAGCCGGACGGGGTACGGGGAGCTGTTTTTT	CASRTGYGELFF
TRBV7-8	TRBJ2-2	TRBD2	15	-	TGTGTCAGCAACCAGGGACTAGCGAACACCGGGGAGCTGTTTTTT	CVSNQGLANTGELFF
TRBV4-1	TRBJ1-6	-	15	-	TGCGCCAGCAGCCCCGGCAGCTCCTATAATTCACCCCTCCACTTT	CASSPGSSYNSPLHF
TRBV6-6	TRBJ2-2	-	14	few	TGTGCCAGCAGTTACGGCAGGGATGGCGGGGAGCTGTTTTTT	CASSYGRDGGELFF
TRBV5-1	TRBJ2-3	-	14	once	TGCGCCAGCAGCACACAACCGAGCACAGATACGCAGTATTTT	CASSTQPSTDTQYF
TRBV11-3	TRBJ2-7	-	12	-	TGTGCCAGCAGACGGGTGTCGGGAGTGGCGTACTTC	CASRRVSGVAYF